Following are 8 T cell receptor beta chains from one sample sequenced in a study of T cell clonality in common variable immunodeficiency. Notes on the study in general: In common variable immunodeficiency, TCR beta chains reportedly carried fewer deletions and N-nucleotide insertions.

Assay used: immunoSEQ multiplex PCR; TCRdb lists only in-frame clones, some missing. The table lists roughly 25,000 clones, with no singletons. The antigens for these receptors are not known. The material sequenced was peripheral blood mononuclear cells. Source of these receptors: a human donor with common variable immunodeficiency.

This clone was seen ten or more times. The read ends 3 residues shy of where the CDR3 ends; the end is completed using the germline J gene. This chain joins TRBV5-1 and TRBJ2-2, with TRBD1 as a possible D gene (6 bases). The CDR3 is made up of 14 amino acids. Trimming took 4 bases from V and 6 from J, leaving 13 bases between them. Germline assignment: CDR1 SGHRS and CDR2 YFSETQ. The DNA read from the CDR3 is TGCGCCAGCAGCCAGGATACAGGGCCCGGGGAG. It is translated as CASSQDTGPGE. The entire CDR3 reads CASSQDTGPGELFF.

On this clone: The CDR3 extends 3 residues past the end of the read, so its final part is completed from the germline J gene. This rearrangement joins TRBV19 to TRBJ2-7; 9 bases line up with TRBD1. CDR3 size: 15 residues. The V and J ends lost 2 bases and 6 bases, in that order; junction bases with no gene match: 8. Germline CDR1 and CDR2: LNHDA and SQIVND (reference sequence). The sequenced part of the CDR3 DNA is TGTGCCAGTAGTATAACAGGGGGCGCAGTAAGCGAG. Translation gives CASSITGGAVSE. The CDR3 as a whole reads CASSITGGAVSEQYF.

This clone was seen ten or more times. The CDR3 DNA, read in part, is TGTGCCAGTAGTCGGGGACAGGGGGCTGATCAGCCC. As protein: CASSRGQGADQP. In full, the CDR3 is CASSRGQGADQPQHF. The chain couples TRBV19 to TRBJ1-5, with 12 bases identical to TRBD1. Sequencing ends 3 residues short of the CDR3 end; the germline J gene provides the rest. V lost 5 bases to trimming and J lost 5 bases; unmatched junction nucleotides: 4. Germline V gene lookup returns CDR1 LNHDA and CDR2 SQIVND (reference sequence). The CDR3 length is 15 residues.

This clone occurred a few times. Compared with germline, one end of the junction differs, possibly owing to a read error. The sequenced fragment ends 3 residues before the CDR3 boundary, so the rest is inferred from the germline J gene. The chain carries TRBV18 and TRBJ2-7, with 8 bases aligning to TRBD1. This CDR3 region has 15 residues. The germline gives CDR1 KGHSH, CDR2 LQKENI. The covered CDR3 bases are TGTGCCAGCTCTCCACCTGGGACAGGAAGTAACGAG. Amino acids: CASSPPGTGSNE. The whole CDR3 sequence reads CASSPPGTGSNEQYF.

This clone was seen more than once but under ten times. The CDR3 end is not reached by the read, which stops 3 residues before it; the germline J gene fills it in. The chain recombines TRBV20-1 with TRBJ1-2; 8 nucleotides line up with TRBD1. After removal of 2 bases from V and 7 bases from J, the junction contained 3 bases not matched to a gene. The germline gives CDR1 DFQATT, CDR2 SNEGSKA (reference sequence). The CDR3 runs to 12 residues. The sequenced CDR3 bases are TGCAGTGCTAGACAGGGGGCGTTTGGC. As protein: CSARQGAFG. The whole CDR3 protein is CSARQGAFGYTF.

This clone has at least ten counts. The read ends 3 residues early relative to the CDR3; the germline J gene fills the gap. V usage is TRBV4-1 and J usage is TRBJ1-1; D is unresolved. The CDR3 covers 15 residues. Deletions cut 0 bases from V and 1 base from J, with 9 bases between. Germline V CDR1 and CDR2: MGHRA, YSYEKL. The CDR3 is CASSQDRATNTEAFF. CDR3 bases read: TGCGCCAGCAGCCAAGATCGAGCTACGAACACTGAA.

This clone showed up just a few times. At one end, the junction sequence differs from germline, possibly due to a read error. The read gets to within 3 residues of the CDR3 end, and the germline J gene fills in the rest. Other nucleotide sequences in the sample specify the same CDR3. The J gene is TRBJ2-7, the V gene TRBV18, with 7 bases lining up with TRBD1. The CDR3 is 13 residues long. Germline-derived CDR1 and CDR2 are KGHSH and LQKENI. The CDR3 loop is CSSTPKGAYEQYF. The part of the CDR3 DNA that was read is TGTTCCAGCACGCCAAAGGGGGCATACGAG.

The table lists this clone with a few counts. From the germline J gene comes the end of the CDR3, since the read stops 3 residues before it. The chain combines TRBV5-6 with TRBJ1-1; D not resolved. Deletions cut 7 bases from V and 4 bases from J, with 11 bases between. Per the germline V gene, CDR1 is SGHDT and CDR2 is YYEEEE. The CDR3 length is 12 residues. The CDR3 is CASWAGRTEAFF. Incomplete CDR3 DNA: TGTGCCAGCTGGGCGGGCCGCACTGAA.